The clone carrying this T cell receptor (beta chain) was observed a single time. This entry comes from a study of OX40 agonist ivuxolimab in advanced cancers. Study in general: The patients got ivuxolimab, which is an agonistic anti-OX40 (CD134) antibody.

This table comes from immunoSEQ multiplex PCR, and its TCRdb copy is limited to in-frame clones, with some not included. The repertoire holds some 80,000 clones, around nine tenths seen once, with roughly 4.9% in the top ten. V was trimmed by 5 bases and J by 3 bases, leaving 13 bases between them. This CDR3 spans 14 amino acids. Germline V lookup: CDR1 LNHDA, CDR2 SQIVND (reference sequence). V gene TRBV19 combines with J gene TRBJ1-2, with D unclear. The source of this sequence is an adult with an advanced solid tumor such as melanoma, head and neck, liver or kidney cancer. This specimen was CD4+ or CD8+ T cells sorted from blood, taken in a trial of the OX40 agonist ivuxolimab. CDR3 DNA sequence: TGTGCCAGTAGTCAGGAAACAACTTACTATGGCTACACCTTC. This codes for CASSQETTYYGYTF.